What follows are 30 T cell receptor beta chains derived from one specimen sequenced in a study of beta chain features in type 1 diabetes. Sequencing targeted expressed TCRB transcripts, as all isolated RNA had been reverse transcribed. TCRdb keeps only in-frame clones here, not all; method: immunoSEQ multiplex PCR. The sample shows tens of thousands of clones, under 35% of them seen only once. Material for sequencing was stem cell memory CD4+ T cells from blood. All receptors come from a woman under 30 in good health.

V and J are TRBV30 and TRBJ1-2, with TRBD1 matching over 9 bases. There are 14 residues in the CDR3. Germline values: CDR1 GTSNPN, CDR2 SVGIG (reference sequence). The V and J ends lost 2 bases and 7 bases, in that order; junction bases with no gene match: 8. The CDR3 sequence is CAWSKQGASFGYTF. CDR3 nucleotide sequence: TGTGCCTGGAGTAAACAGGGGGCGAGCTTTGGCTACACCTTC. Complete variable domain (other parts from reference TRBV30 and TRBJ1-2): SQTIHQWPATLVQPVGSPLSLECTVEGTSNPNLYWYRQAAGRGLQLLFYSVGIGQISSEVPQNLSASRPQDRQFILSSKKLLLSDSGFYLCAWSKQGASFGYTFGSGTRLTVV.

V and J are TRBV5-6 and TRBJ2-1; 8 bases agree with TRBD2. V shed 1 base and J 6 bases; nucleotides not matched to a gene: 9. This CDR3 spans 16 amino acids. Germline V lookup: CDR1 SGHDT, CDR2 YYEEEE. The CDR3: CASSLFGAGGPNEQFF. CDR3 nucleotide sequence: TGTGCCAGCAGCTTGTTCGGGGCGGGGGGACCCAATGAGCAGTTCTTC.

The chain uses TRBV7-9 and TRBJ2-7; 7 bases fit TRBD1. Germline CDR1 and CDR2: SEHNR and FQNEAQ (reference sequence). CDR3 length equals 15 residues. Losses at the gene ends were 1 base for V and 7 bases for J; bases not matched to a gene: 10. The CDR3 loop is CASSLGGQVVAEQYF. In nucleotides, the CDR3 is TGTGCCAGCAGCTTAGGAGGACAGGTGGTAGCAGAGCAGTACTTC. The full variable domain, with the rest looked up from reference TRBV7-9 and TRBJ2-7, is DTGVSQNPRHKITKRGQNVTFRCDPISEHNRLYWYRQTLGQGPEFLTYFQNEAQLEKSRLLSDRFSAERPKGSFSTLEIQRTEQGDSAMYLCASSLGGQVVAEQYFGPGTRLTVT.

The chain uses TRBV15 and TRBJ1-1; D is unclear. Germline V CDR1 and CDR2: LNHNV, YYDKDF (reference sequence). The CDR3 is 14 amino acids. V was cut by 3 bases and J by 0 bases, with 8 bases left in between. The CDR3 spells CATSREVVNTEAFF. CDR3 coding DNA: TGTGCCACCAGCAGGGAGGTTGTGAACACTGAAGCTTTCTTT.

The chain links TRBV6-6 to TRBJ2-5, with a weak D call TRBD2 (5 bases). The germline V and J ends were trimmed by 7 bases and 2 bases, with 20 bases remaining between them. From germline, CDR1 is MNHNY and CDR2 SVGAGI (reference sequence). The CDR3 runs 16 residues. CDR3 sequence (DNA): TGTGCCAGCATTTCCCGTAGAAGCGGAGCTCAAGAGACCCAGTACTTC. Translation: CASISRRSGAQETQYF.

The J gene is TRBJ2-3, the V gene TRBV5-6; tentatively, D is TRBD2 (5 bases). Trimming cost V 0 bases and J 4 bases, with 12 bases left between them. Germline V lookup: CDR1 SGHDT, CDR2 YYEEEE. There are 15 residues in the CDR3. In DNA form, the CDR3 reads TGTGCCAGCAGCTTGGCGGCGGGTGGGGCAGATACGCAGTATTTT. This gives the protein CASSLAAGGADTQYF.

This clone was seen a few times. The chain combines TRBV5-4 with TRBJ2-1; TRBD2 aligns across 9 bases. CDR3 length: 15 residues. The V and J ends lost 4 bases and 7 bases, in that order; junction bases with no gene match: 9. Per germline, CDR1 SGHNT and CDR2 YYREEE (reference sequence). CDR3 in DNA: TGTGCCAGCAGCACCCCAGCGGGGGGTAATAATGAGCAGTTCTTC. Its translation is CASSTPAGGNNEQFF.

The chain has TRBV6-5 and TRBJ2-1; 11 bases line up with TRBD2. Trimming removed 4 bases from V and 4 bases from J; junction bases left unmatched: 3. Germline V lookup: CDR1 MNHEY, CDR2 SVGAGI. There are 15 residues in the CDR3. DNA of the CDR3: TGTGCCAGCAGTTCAAGGACTAGCGGGTACAATGAGCAGTTCTTC. It is translated as CASSSRTSGYNEQFF.

V and J are TRBV25-1 and TRBJ2-5, with TRBD2 identical over 7 bases. The V segment lost 6 bases and the J segment 4 bases; nucleotides outside the gene matches: 8. The CDR3 has 14 amino acids. The germline V gene encodes CDR1 MGHDK and CDR2 SYGVNS. The CDR3 sequence: CASRAGSGLETQYF. For the CDR3, the DNA is TGTGCCAGCAGAGCGGGGTCAGGCTTAGAGACCCAGTACTTC.

The chain links TRBV15 to TRBJ2-5; no clear D. CDR1 is LNHNV and CDR2 is YYDKDF in the germline V gene (reference sequence). The CDR3 consists of 14 residues. Trimming left V 1 base short and J 5 bases short, with 11 bases between. The CDR3: CATSRAYSEETQYF. In nucleotides, the CDR3 is TGTGCCACCAGCAGAGCTTACAGTGAGGAGACCCAGTACTTC.

This clone was seen a handful of times. The chain has TRBV5-4 and TRBJ2-6; TRBD1 agrees at 11 bases. The CDR3 has 20 residues. V lost 6 bases to trimming and J lost 0 bases; unmatched junction nucleotides: 14. The germline V gene encodes CDR1 SGHNT and CDR2 YYREEE (reference sequence). DNA of the CDR3: TGTGCCAGCACCTCGCCGGCCCCCGGGACAGGGGGCTCTGGGGCCAACGTCCTGACTTTC. The encoded protein is CASTSPAPGTGGSGANVLTF.

The chain has TRBV12-5 and TRBJ2-1; TRBD2 agrees at 7 bases. The CDR3 is 13 residues long. V was pared by 4 bases and J by 6 bases, with 3 bases of the junction left unmatched. CDR1 and CDR2 (germline): LGHNT, FRNRAP. The CDR3 protein is CASGSGTINEQFF. The CDR3 DNA is TGTGCTAGTGGTTCCGGGACTATCAATGAGCAGTTCTTC.

The V call is TRBV21-1, the J call TRBJ2-1; TRBD2 is the table's D call, not checked against the DNA. TRBV21-1 is a documented pseudogene. The CDR3 loop spans 16 amino acids. CDR3 protein: CASSKAVAGALDEQFF. The CDR3 DNA reads TGTGCCAGCAGCAAAGCGGTGGCGGGAGCATTAGATGAGCAGTTCTTC.

This clone occurred a few times. J is TRBJ1-2 and V is TRBV5-6; TRBD1 agrees at 7 bases. This CDR3 is built from 13 residues. Germline V CDR1 and CDR2: SGHDT, YYEEEE. The trim removed 7 bases at V and 8 bases at J, leaving 11 bases unmatched. The CDR3 protein is CASRTRQGEGYTF. DNA for the CDR3: TGTGCCAGCCGCACCCGACAGGGAGAGGGCTACACCTTC.

The chain carries TRBV19 and TRBJ2-5, with D possibly matching TRBD2 (5 bases). The CDR3 spans 13 residues. The V end was cut by 9 bases, the J end by 2 bases, with 13 bases between. Germline lookup yields CDR1 LNHDA and CDR2 SQIVND (reference sequence). This CDR3 is CASDRTGQETQYF. In DNA, the CDR3 is TGTGCCAGCGACCGAACGGGGCAAGAGACCCAGTACTTC.

This chain uses TRBV7-2 with TRBJ2-7; 9 bases fit TRBD1. Germline trimming cut 3 bases from V and 1 base from J; bases unmatched to any gene: 4. The CDR3 loop spans 15 amino acids. In germline, CDR1 is SGHTA, CDR2 FQGNSA. CDR3 sequence (DNA): TGTGCCAGCAGCTTTGACAGGGGGTCGTCCTACGAGCAGTACTTC. Amino acids: CASSFDRGSSYEQYF.

Only a few counts were recorded for this clone. This rearrangement joins TRBV7-8 to TRBJ2-7, with TRBD1 as a possible D gene (6 bases). The CDR3 covers 14 residues. Looked up from germline, CDR1 is SGHVS and CDR2 is FQNEAQ. Trimming shortened V by 5 bases and J by 7 bases, and 18 bases separated the two germline ends. In nucleotides, the CDR3 is TGTGCCAGCAGCCCCTATGGGGGCCGCAGGGAGCAGTACTTC. Its protein is CASSPYGGRREQYF.

The chain employs TRBV27 and TRBJ2-1; 9 bases match TRBD1. Per germline, CDR1 MNHEY and CDR2 SMNVEV (reference sequence). The CDR3 loop spans 14 amino acids. After removal of 8 bases from V and 3 bases from J, the junction contained 5 bases not matched to a gene. The CDR3 DNA is TGTGCCAGCTCACAGGGGGCGTACTACAATGAGCAGTTCTTC. It codes for CASSQGAYYNEQFF.

The chain couples TRBV7-9 to TRBJ2-1; D uncertain. This CDR3 comprises 15 residues. Germline V lookup: CDR1 SEHNR, CDR2 FQNEAQ (reference sequence). The V gene lost 2 bases and the J gene lost 0 bases, with 8 bases spanning the gap. The DNA for the CDR3 is TGTGCCAGCAGCTTACTCCCCAGCTCCTACAATGAGCAGTTCTTC. It yields the protein CASSLLPSSYNEQFF.

In its sample, this clone was seen once. This rearrangement joins TRBV4-2 to TRBJ2-5; 9 positions agree with TRBD2. The V gene's germline CDR1 is LGHNA and CDR2 YNFKEQ. V shed 2 bases and J 4 bases; nucleotides not matched to a gene: 11. CDR3 size: 17 residues. CDR3 region: CASSQPVWRGGLETQYF. DNA of the CDR3: TGTGCCAGCAGCCAACCCGTCTGGCGGGGGGGCCTAGAGACCCAGTACTTC.

CDR3 DNA: TGCGCCAGCAGCTTGGACCACCGGGGTACTGAAGCTTTCTTT. It translates to CASSLDHRGTEAFF. The rearrangement uses TRBV5-1 and TRBJ1-1; D unresolved. This CDR3 has 14 residues. V was shortened by 0 bases and J by 5 bases, with 11 bases between the two germline ends. From germline, CDR1 is SGHRS and CDR2 YFSETQ.

This clone was picked up one time. The chain couples TRBV5-1 to TRBJ1-4; 7 bases map to TRBD1. V shed 5 bases, J shed 3 bases, and the junction held 4 bases outside the gene matches. In germline, CDR1 is SGHRS, CDR2 YFSETQ. The CDR3 is 14 residues long. The CDR3 DNA reads as TGCGCCAGCAGAACCGGGACAGCTAATGAAAAACTGTTTTTT. Translating it yields CASRTGTANEKLFF.

This clone turned up a few times. The genes are TRBV7-9 and TRBJ2-7; no clear D gene. Germline lookup yields CDR1 SEHNR and CDR2 FQNEAQ (reference sequence). Trimming left V 3 bases short and J 6 bases short, with 15 bases between. The CDR3 extends over 14 amino acids. In nucleotides, the CDR3 is TGTGCCAGCAGCTTCTTTACAGAAAGTCCCGAGCAGTACTTC. Its protein product is CASSFFTESPEQYF. Full variable domain (outside the CDR3, taken from reference TRBV7-9 and TRBJ2-7): DTGVSQNPRHKITKRGQNVTFRCDPISEHNRLYWYRQTLGQGPEFLTYFQNEAQLEKSRLLSDRFSAERPKGSFSTLEIQRTEQGDSAMYLCASSFFTESPEQYFGPGTRLTVT.

This clone was found a few times. DNA for the CDR3: TGTGCCAGCAGTGAAGGACTCCCAAACACCGGGGAGCTGTTTTTT. It encodes CASSEGLPNTGELFF. The chain has TRBV2 and TRBJ2-2, with D unresolved. This CDR3 spans 15 amino acids. Germline CDR1 is SNHLY and CDR2 is FYNNEI. V was pared by 1 base and J by 2 bases, with 8 bases between.

This clone turned up a few times. J is TRBJ2-6 and V is TRBV30, with 11 positions matching TRBD1. The CDR3 has 17 amino acids. Germline loops: CDR1 GTSNPN, CDR2 SVGIG (reference sequence). Losses at the gene ends were 3 bases for V and 4 bases for J; bases not matched to a gene: 8. CDR3 sequence: CAWRGTGGSWGANVLTF. Here the CDR3 DNA reads TGTGCCTGGAGGGGGACAGGGGGGTCCTGGGGGGCCAACGTCCTGACTTTC.

The table lists this clone with a few counts. V usage is TRBV2 and J usage is TRBJ1-2; D possibly corresponds to TRBD1 (5 bases). V lost 7 bases and J lost 4, with 13 bases in between. The germline V gene encodes CDR1 SNHLY and CDR2 FYNNEI. CDR3 length equals 13 residues. CDR3 DNA sequence: TGTGCCAGCACTGTGGGGCTCCTCTATGGCTACACCTTC. Its translation: CASTVGLLYGYTF.

In DNA, the CDR3 is TGCGCCAGCAGCTTGGGCAGCCAAGAGACCCAGTACTTC. It specifies CASSLGSQETQYF. The rearrangement joins TRBV5-1 to TRBJ2-5; no clear D. CDR1 SGHRS and CDR2 YFSETQ come from the germline V gene. The V end lost 0 bases, the J end lost 1 base, and 4 bases lay between the germline ends. CDR3 length: 13 amino acids. Complete variable domain (other parts from reference TRBV5-1 and TRBJ2-5): KAGVTQTPRYLIKTRGQQVTLSCSPISGHRSVSWYQQTPGQGLQFLFEYFSETQRNKGNFPGRFSGRQFSNSRSEMNVSTLELGDSALYLCASSLGSQETQYFGPGTRLLVL.

The gene calls are TRBV7-8 and TRBJ2-4, with 9 positions matching TRBD2. V lost 5 bases, J lost 8 bases, and 10 bases stayed unmatched. Germline values: CDR1 SGHVS, CDR2 FQNEAQ. The CDR3 runs to 15 residues. The CDR3 protein is CASSPISGSWHIQYF. The CDR3, as DNA: TGTGCCAGCAGCCCTATTAGCGGGAGCTGGCACATTCAGTACTTC. Filled out from reference TRBV7-8 and TRBJ2-4, the complete variable domain reads GAGVSQSPRYKVAKRGQDVALRCDPISGHVSLFWYQQALGQGPEFLTYFQNEAQLDKSGLPSDRFFAERPEGSVSTLKIQRTQQEDSAVYLCASSPISGSWHIQYFGAGTRLSVL.

In DNA form, the CDR3 reads TGCAGCGCGAGCCTTCAGGTTAACTATGGCTACACCTTC. Translation: CSASLQVNYGYTF. V gene TRBV29-1 combines with J gene TRBJ1-2; the D is unclear. This CDR3 contains 13 residues. The V gene's germline CDR1 is SQVTM and CDR2 ANQGSEA. With 7 bases removed from V and 1 base from J, the gap between germline ends came to 13 bases. Supplemented by reference TRBV29-1 and TRBJ1-2, the full variable domain reads SAVISQKPSRDICQRGTSLTIQCQVDSQVTMMFWYRQQPGQSLTLIATANQGSEATYESGFVIDKFPISRPNLTFSTLTVSNMSPEDSSIYLCSASLQVNYGYTFGSGTRLTVV.

The chain joins TRBV9 to TRBJ2-1; 10 nucleotides align to TRBD2. V lost 0 bases to trimming and J lost 4 bases; unmatched junction nucleotides: 4. The CDR3 is 16 amino acids. From germline, CDR1 is SGDLS and CDR2 YYNGEE. As DNA, the CDR3 is TGTGCCAGCAGCGTAGCAGGACTAGCGGTATACAATGAGCAGTTCTTC. This sequence encodes CASSVAGLAVYNEQFF.